The source of this TCR beta chain is a study of T cells expressing NK-cell markers. The CDR3 extends over 15 amino acids. TCRdb reprocessed the 5' RACE reads and keeps a single row for each CDR3 protein, giving no DNA. The data include 20,000 or so distinct CDR3 sequences; the top ten clones carry approximately 58%. This TCR derives from a man aged 18 to 69 in good health. The chain combines TRBV12-3 or TRBV12-4 with TRBJ2-3; TCRdb selects TRBD2, and the lack of DNA leaves this call unchecked. The sequenced sample was blood T cells: a sorted CD56 or NKG2C T cell subset, CD4+ or CD8+ T cells, or bulk PBMC T cells (not recorded which). Here the CDR3 reads CASARDSNRRDTQYF.